The rows below give T cell receptor beta chains drawn from one sample of a study of OX40 agonist ivuxolimab in advanced cancers. Generated by immunoSEQ multiplex PCR, the TCRdb table keeps only in-frame clones and is missing some. This repertoire shows some 70,000 clones, over 75% found once; its top ten account for 0.6% to 0.8%. This specimen was CD4+ or CD8+ T cells sorted from blood, taken in a trial of the OX40 agonist ivuxolimab. The receptors stem from an adult with an advanced solid tumor such as melanoma, head and neck, liver or kidney cancer. Each CDR3 is given with its conserved first and last residue. The D gene is left open where the match is weak. Only part of the rows carry a size: once, few, many, or a class if the clone is expanded.

J,D,V,size,DNA,CDR3
TRBJ1-1,-,TRBV2,once,TGTGCCAGCAGTGTCAGTCTCGCGAACACTGAAGCTTTCTTT,CASSVSLANTEAFF
TRBJ2-5,TRBD1,TRBV4-1,few,TGCGCCAGCAGCCAAGGAGTACAGTCAGGGGGTCAAGAGACCCAGTACTTC,CASSQGVQSGGQETQYF
TRBJ2-7,TRBD2,TRBV11-1,-,TGTGCCAGCAGCATTAGCGGGAGCTCCTACTCCGAGCAGTACTTC,CASSISGSSYSEQYF
TRBJ2-3,-,TRBV5-1,-,TGCGCCAGCAGCTCGGACAGAAACACAGATACGCAGTATTTT,CASSSDRNTDTQYF
TRBJ2-3,TRBD1,TRBV5-1,-,TGCGCCAGCAGTATACGGACAGGCGCCTACACAGATACGCAGTATTTT,CASSIRTGAYTDTQYF
TRBJ1-1,-,TRBV5-4,once,TGTGCCAGCAGCTGGGGGGGAGGTGGCACTGAAGCTTTCTTT,CASSWGGGGTEAFF
TRBJ1-1,-,TRBV4-3,once,TGCGCCAGCAGCCAAGACCATGGGGGTGAAGCTTTCTTT,CASSQDHGGEAFF
TRBJ2-3,-,TRBV19,once,TGTGCCAGTAGTATAGATCCCGGACGGTCAGATACGCAGTATTTT,CASSIDPGRSDTQYF
TRBJ1-2,-,TRBV4-1,once,TGCGCCAGCAGCCAAGAGGGTTGGGCGGGCTATGGCTACACCTTC,CASSQEGWAGYGYTF
TRBJ2-7,-,TRBV7-9,-,TGTGCCAGCAGCCGACAGTCCTACGAGCAGTACTTC,CASSRQSYEQYF
TRBJ2-5,-,TRBV5-1,-,TGCGCCAGCAGCTTGACAGGTGGAGAGACCCAGTACTTC,CASSLTGGETQYF
TRBJ2-2,TRBD1,TRBV4-3,many,TGCGCCAGCAGCCCGAGGACAGGGGTGTTCACCGGGGAGCTGTTTTTT,CASSPRTGVFTGELFF
TRBJ2-7,-,TRBV2,-,TGTGCCAGCAGTGAAGCGCCGTTACGGGGGAGCGAGCAGTACTTC,CASSEAPLRGSEQYF
TRBJ1-3,TRBD1,TRBV5-4,-,TGTGCCAGCAGCTTGCCGGGACAGGGGGGAAACACCATATATTTT,CASSLPGQGGNTIYF
TRBJ1-6,-,TRBV6-5,-,TGTGCCAGCAGTTATTACGGAGATTCACCCCTCCACTTT,CASSYYGDSPLHF
TRBJ1-2,-,TRBV2,-,TGTGCCAGCAGTTCGACGTTCGATAACTATGGCTACACCTTC,CASSSTFDNYGYTF
TRBJ1-6,-,TRBV7-2,-,TGTGCCGGAGCAGGTAGCTCCTATAATTCACCCCTCCACTTT,CAGAGSSYNSPLHF
TRBJ2-3,-,TRBV9,-,TGTGCCAGCAGCGTGCCCCCAGGATCTGATACGCAGTATTTT,CASSVPPGSDTQYF
TRBJ1-6,-,TRBV10-2,-,TGCGCCAGCAGTGAGTTGGAGGGTTATCGTAATTCACCCCTCCACTTT,CASSELEGYRNSPLHF
TRBJ1-1,-,TRBV29-1,-,TGCAGCGTCCAGATGAACACTGAAGCTTTCTTT,CSVQMNTEAFF
TRBJ1-2,-,TRBV7-2,-,TGTGCCAGCAGCCCATACTCTCAGGATAACTATGGCTACACCTTC,CASSPYSQDNYGYTF
TRBJ1-2,-,TRBV7-8,once,TGTGCCAGCAGCTTAGGGGGCCTCTATGGCTACACCTTC,CASSLGGLYGYTF
TRBJ2-3,-,TRBV11-2,-,TGTGCCAGCAGCTTAGTCCCTAAGGTGTTTAGCACAGATACGCAGTATTTT,CASSLVPKVFSTDTQYF
TRBJ1-3,-,TRBV19,few,TGTGCCAGTAGCCCTATGGGGGTCTCGTCGCTTAACACCATATATTTT,CASSPMGVSSLNTIYF
TRBJ1-1,-,TRBV10-3,-,TGTGCCATCAGAGCGACCGAACTGAACACTGAAGCTTTCTTT,CAIRATELNTEAFF
TRBJ2-1,TRBD2,TRBV7-9,-,TGTGCCAGCAGCCCCCCGACTAGCGCCCATGAGCAGTTCTTC,CASSPPTSAHEQFF
TRBJ1-3,-,TRBV2,-,TGTGCCAGCAGAGGGCTCGGAAACACCATATATTTT,CASRGLGNTIYF